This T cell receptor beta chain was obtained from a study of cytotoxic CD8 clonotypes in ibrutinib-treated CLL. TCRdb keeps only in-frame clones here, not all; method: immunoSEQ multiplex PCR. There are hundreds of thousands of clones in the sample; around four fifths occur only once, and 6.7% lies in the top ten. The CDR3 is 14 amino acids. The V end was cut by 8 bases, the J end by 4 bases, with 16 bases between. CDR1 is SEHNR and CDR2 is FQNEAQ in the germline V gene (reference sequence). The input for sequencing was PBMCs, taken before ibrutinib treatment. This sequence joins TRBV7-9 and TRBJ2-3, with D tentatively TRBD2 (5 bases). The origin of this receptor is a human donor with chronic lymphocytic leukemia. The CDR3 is CASSLGVVSDTQYF. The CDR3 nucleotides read TGTGCCAGCTCACTGGGAGTGGTCTCAGATACGCAGTATTTT.